This T cell receptor (beta chain) originates from a study of blood T cell repertoires in COVID-19. In the case of this clone: Other DNA sequences in the same sample also yield this CDR3.

Germline lookup yields CDR1 MNHEY and CDR2 SVGAGI. The CDR3 loop spans 16 amino acids. Unmatched junction bases numbered 10, after V lost 2 bases and J lost 9 bases. Original methodology: The assay estimated nucleated cells by amplifying reference gene primers. The protocol was immunoSEQ multiplex PCR, while the TCRdb copy is restricted to in-frame clones and leaves out a portion. For V, J and clone size, that table is used; D and trimming come from the DNA. The sample shows approximately 54,000 clones, 81% of them seen only once. The source of this sequence is a woman aged 55 to 70 with acute or convalescent COVID-19. The chain uses TRBV6-5 and TRBJ1-6, with 7 nucleotides matching TRBD1. Sample: peripheral blood. The CDR3 sequence is CASSYTVQGSGSPLHF. The CDR3 coding sequence is TGTGCCAGCAGTTACACAGTACAGGGGAGCGGTTCACCCCTCCACTTT.